The 21 T cell receptor beta chains given below trace back to one sample, sequenced in a study of PD-1 blockade in classical Hodgkin lymphoma. TCRdb keeps only in-frame clones here, not all; method: immunoSEQ multiplex PCR. Found here are some 30,000 clones, over 75% of them singletons; the top ten hold 15% to 20%. As to time point: cycle 4 day 1 (C4D1), after 5 to 7 weeks of nivolumab. Every single patient, without exception, relapsed after autologous stem cell transplantation, and brentuximab vedotin exposure varied. Sequencing used peripheral blood mononuclear cells (PBMCs), obtained before the fourth cycle of nivolumab. Receptors were obtained from a human donor with classical Hodgkin lymphoma.

The chain uses TRBV5-6 and TRBJ1-4; D remains ambiguous. The CDR3 covers 15 residues. CDR1 is SGHDT, CDR2 YYEEEE, per germline. The V end lost 3 bases, the J end lost 5 bases, and 14 bases lay between the germline ends. In DNA, the CDR3 is TGTGCCAGCAGCTCACCCCTAGGCGGAAATGAAAAACTGTTTTTT. This sequence encodes CASSSPLGGNEKLFF.

This clone was recorded a few times. CDR3 sequence reads: CASSEVAGGGSYEQYF. CDR3 bases: TGTGCCAGCAGTGAAGTAGCGGGAGGTGGGTCCTACGAGCAGTACTTC. The chain couples TRBV6-1 to TRBJ2-7, with TRBD2 matching over 10 bases. Germline V gene lookup returns CDR1 MNHNS and CDR2 SASEGT. The CDR3 covers 16 residues. V dropped 1 base and J dropped 1; count of bases not matched to a gene: 4.

The CDR3, as DNA: TGTGCCAGCAGCTTAGGGGTGACTCCCTCCTACAATGAGCAGTTCTTC. Amino acids: CASSLGVTPSYNEQFF. The chain recombines TRBV11-2 with TRBJ2-1; D call uncertain. The V end lost 1 base, the J end lost 0 bases, and 10 bases lay between the germline ends. Germline V lookup: CDR1 SGHAT, CDR2 FQNNGV. The CDR3 totals 16 residues.

This chain uses TRBV18 with TRBJ2-7; 8 bases line up with TRBD2. Germline-derived CDR1 and CDR2 are KGHSH and LQKENI. Trimming at V came to 1 base and at J to 5 bases, leaving 7 bases not matched to a gene. The CDR3 sequence is 15 residues long. CDR3 in DNA: TGTGCCAGCTCACCACGGAGCGGGAGTTTGGACGAGCAGTACTTC. It is translated as CASSPRSGSLDEQYF. Variable domain in full (rest from reference TRBV18 and TRBJ2-7): NAGVMQNPRHLVRRRGQEARLRCSPMKGHSHVYWYRQLPEEGLKFMVYLQKENIIDESGMPKERFSAEFPKEGPSILRIQQVVRGDSAAYFCASSPRSGSLDEQYFGPGTRLTVT.

The chain couples TRBV4-3 to TRBJ2-4; 9 bases match TRBD2. The CDR3 is 15 amino acids. CDR1 is LGHNA, CDR2 YSLEER, per germline. The V segment lost 0 bases and the J segment 8 bases; nucleotides outside the gene matches: 5. CDR3 protein: CASSQDSLAGYIQYF. In nucleotides, the CDR3 is TGCGCCAGCAGCCAAGATAGTCTAGCGGGGTACATTCAGTACTTC.

The chain links TRBV19 to TRBJ1-5; D unresolved. The CDR3 contains 12 residues. V was shortened by 3 bases and J by 4 bases, with 4 bases between the two germline ends. Germline V gives CDR1 LNHDA, CDR2 SQIVND (reference sequence). CDR3 region: CASSMRNQPQHF. The CDR3 DNA reads TGTGCCAGTAGTATGAGAAATCAGCCCCAGCATTTT.

This clone was seen a few times. The chain combines TRBV25-1 with TRBJ1-1; D not resolved. Germline assignment: CDR1 MGHDK and CDR2 SYGVNS. V lost 5 bases to trimming and J lost 1 base, with 8 bases between them. The CDR3 length is 13 residues. The CDR3 region has the DNA TGTGCCAGCAGTTCCACAGAGAACACTGAAGCTTTCTTT. This sequence encodes CASSSTENTEAFF.

The V call is TRBV5-1, the J call TRBJ2-3, with 16 bases aligning to TRBD2. Germline V gene data show CDR1 as SGHRS and CDR2 as YFSETQ. The ends lost 4 bases at V and 1 base at J; junction bases unmatched: 6. The CDR3 has 18 residues. DNA for the CDR3: TGCGCCAGCAGCACGGGACTAGCGGGGGGGCCGGGCACAGATACGCAGTATTTT. Translating it yields CASSTGLAGGPGTDTQYF.

The rearrangement uses TRBV11-3 and TRBJ2-5; the D gene is possibly TRBD2 (6 bases). Germline V CDR1 and CDR2: SGHNT, YENEEA. Deletions cut 4 bases from V and 2 bases from J, with 17 bases between. The CDR3 extends over 16 amino acids. Here the CDR3 reads CASSSPPGLSQETQYF. In DNA form, the CDR3 reads TGTGCCAGCAGCTCCCCCCCGGGACTCTCACAAGAGACCCAGTACTTC.

The chain recombines TRBV30 with TRBJ1-1; maybe TRBD1 (5 bases). Deletions cut 2 bases from V and 7 bases from J, with 11 bases between. This CDR3 is built from 12 residues. Germline values: CDR1 GTSNPN, CDR2 SVGIG (reference sequence). This chain's CDR3 is CAWSWGGGEAFF. Written as DNA, the CDR3 is TGTGCCTGGAGTTGGGGCGGGGGTGAAGCTTTCTTT.

CDR3 nucleotides: TGTGCCAGCAGCTTAGACAGGAACTATAATTCACCCCTCCACTTT. It codes for CASSLDRNYNSPLHF. V usage is TRBV7-2 and J usage is TRBJ1-6; D possibly corresponds to TRBD1 (5 bases). The CDR3 runs to 15 residues. Germline V gene lookup returns CDR1 SGHTA and CDR2 FQGNSA. The ends were cut back, 1 base at V and 3 bases at J, with 7 bases in the middle.

CDR3 bases: TGTGCCAGCAGCCAACACTATGGGACAGGGGGAGAGACCCAGTACTTC. This codes for CASSQHYGTGGETQYF. The rearrangement joins TRBV28 to TRBJ2-5; 11 bases line up with TRBD1. CDR3 length: 16 residues. V lost 6 bases to trimming and J lost 4 bases; unmatched junction nucleotides: 10. Germline V gene lookup returns CDR1 MDHEN and CDR2 SYDVKM.

This sequence joins TRBV7-2 and TRBJ1-6; D not resolved. Per germline, CDR1 SGHTA and CDR2 FQGNSA. V shed 5 bases and J shed 10 bases, with 12 bases lying between them. The CDR3 spans 13 residues. The CDR3 spells CASSEAPGSPLHF. The DNA of the CDR3 is TGTGCCAGCAGCGAGGCCCCGGGCTCACCCCTCCACTTT.

The chain has TRBV28 and TRBJ2-1; D may be TRBD2 (6 bases). This CDR3 is 15 amino acids long. CDR1 is MDHEN, CDR2 SYDVKM, per germline. V was pared by 4 bases and J by 8 bases, with 18 bases between. The CDR3 region is CASSSGTPYTDEQFF. CDR3 coding DNA: TGTGCCAGCAGTTCCGGGACTCCTTATACCGATGAGCAGTTCTTC.

The chain joins TRBV2 to TRBJ1-2; D possibly corresponds to TRBD1 (6 bases). Germline CDR1 and CDR2: SNHLY and FYNNEI. The length of the CDR3 is 15 residues. V dropped 7 bases and J dropped 0 bases, with 15 bases sitting between them. CDR3 residues: CASNPEGGPNYGYTF. The DNA for the CDR3 is TGTGCCAGCAACCCCGAGGGGGGCCCTAACTATGGCTACACCTTC.

In DNA form, the CDR3 reads TGTGCCAGCAGCACGGCTGTTAGCAATCAGCCCCAGCATTTT. Protein product: CASSTAVSNQPQHF. The chain carries TRBV7-8 and TRBJ1-5, with unresolved D. The length of the CDR3 is 14 residues. Trimming took off 5 bases at V and 0 bases at J, with 8 bases between the two ends. From germline, CDR1 is SGHVS and CDR2 FQNEAQ.

CDR3 nucleotides: TGTGCCAGCGGCGTGGGGGCCAAAAACATTCAGTACTTC. Protein sequence: CASGVGAKNIQYF. This chain links TRBV19 with TRBJ2-4; D is uncertain. With 9 bases removed from V and 1 base from J, the gap between germline ends came to 10 bases. The CDR3 runs to 13 residues. Germline values: CDR1 LNHDA, CDR2 SQIVND (reference sequence).

The V gene is TRBV29-1, the J gene TRBJ1-2; D is ambiguous. Deletions cut 4 bases from V and 7 bases from J, with 10 bases between. Germline V gives CDR1 SQVTM, CDR2 ANQGSEA. The CDR3 loop spans 11 amino acids. The CDR3 loop is CSVGDNGGYTF. CDR3 bases: TGCAGCGTTGGAGACAACGGTGGCTACACCTTC. Combining the CDR3 with reference TRBV29-1 and TRBJ1-2 gives the whole variable domain SAVISQKPSRDICQRGTSLTIQCQVDSQVTMMFWYRQQPGQSLTLIATANQGSEATYESGFVIDKFPISRPNLTFSTLTVSNMSPEDSSIYLCSVGDNGGYTFGSGTRLTVV.

This chain links TRBV9 with TRBJ1-1, with D tentatively TRBD1 (6 bases). The germline V gene encodes CDR1 SGDLS and CDR2 YYNGEE. The CDR3 covers 14 residues. Between the trimmed V and J ends, which lost 0 bases and 7 bases, there was a span of 13 bases. The CDR3 coding sequence is TGTGCCAGCAGCGTAGACGCAGGGGTGAGTGAAGCTTTCTTT. Its protein product is CASSVDAGVSEAFF.

The gene calls are TRBV6-6 and TRBJ2-7; D not certain. This CDR3 has 14 residues. Trimming removed 6 bases at V and 0 bases at J, with 12 bases between. Germline CDR1 and CDR2: MNHNY and SVGAGI (reference sequence). CDR3 protein: CASSTRLSSYEQYF. CDR3 DNA sequence: TGTGCCAGCAGCACACGCCTGAGCTCCTACGAGCAGTACTTC.

This clone was seen a few times. Written as DNA, the CDR3 is TGTGCCATCAGTGACCTCCGGGGGGGGAACACTGAAGCTTTCTTT. Translating it yields CAISDLRGGNTEAFF. The chain uses TRBV10-3 and TRBJ1-1, with D possibly TRBD1 on 5 matching bases. The CDR3 runs 15 residues. Germline V gives CDR1 ENHRY, CDR2 SYGVKD. V lost 3 bases, J lost 1 base, and 12 bases lay in between.